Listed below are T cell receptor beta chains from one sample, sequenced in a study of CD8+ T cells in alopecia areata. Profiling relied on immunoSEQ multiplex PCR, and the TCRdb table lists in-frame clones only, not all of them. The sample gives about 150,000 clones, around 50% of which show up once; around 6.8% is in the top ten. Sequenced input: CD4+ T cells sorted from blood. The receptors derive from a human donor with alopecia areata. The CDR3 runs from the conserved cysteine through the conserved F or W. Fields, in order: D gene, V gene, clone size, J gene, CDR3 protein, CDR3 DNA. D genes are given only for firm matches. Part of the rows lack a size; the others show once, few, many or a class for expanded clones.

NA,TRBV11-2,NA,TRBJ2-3,CASSSGGEGTQYF,TGTGCCAGCAGTTCCGGGGGAGAAGGTACGCAGTATTTT
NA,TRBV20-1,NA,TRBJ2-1,CSATFDEQFF,TGCAGTGCTACGTTCGATGAGCAGTTCTTC
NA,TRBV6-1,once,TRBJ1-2,CASSSGGHYGYTF,TGTGCCAGCAGTTCCGGGGGACACTATGGCTACACCTTC
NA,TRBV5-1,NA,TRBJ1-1,CASSLIGFEAFF,TGCGCCAGCAGCTTGATCGGATTTGAAGCTTTCTTT
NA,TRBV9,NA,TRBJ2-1,CASSPPGAMFQFF,TGTGCCAGCAGCCCTCCGGGGGCAATGTTTCAGTTCTTC
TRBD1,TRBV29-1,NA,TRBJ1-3,CSVVTGGSGNTIYF,TGCAGCGTTGTAACAGGGGGCTCTGGAAACACCATATATTTT
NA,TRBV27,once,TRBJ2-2,CASSLGGISRELFF,TGTGCCAGCAGTTTAGGGGGGATCAGCAGGGAGCTGTTTTTT
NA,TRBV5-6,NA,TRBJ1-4,CASSLRAANEKLFF,TGTGCCAGCAGCTTGAGGGCGGCTAATGAAAAACTGTTTTTT
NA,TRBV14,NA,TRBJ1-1,CASSLDTEAFF,TGTGCCAGCAGCCTAGACACTGAAGCTTTCTTT
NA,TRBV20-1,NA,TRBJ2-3,CSATGTDTQYF,TGCAGTGCTACAGGGACAGATACGCAGTATTTT
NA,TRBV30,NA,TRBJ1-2,CAWSPPGNYGYTF,TGTGCCTGGAGTCCCCCAGGGAACTATGGCTACACCTTC
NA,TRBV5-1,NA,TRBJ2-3,CASRPAILGGSDTQYF,TGCGCCAGCAGACCCGCAATCCTAGGAGGGTCAGATACGCAGTATTTT
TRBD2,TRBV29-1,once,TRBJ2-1,CSVEVGGRLTNEQFF,TGCAGCGTTGAAGTTGGCGGGAGATTGACCAATGAGCAGTTCTTC
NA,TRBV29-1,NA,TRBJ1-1,CSVETAGVDTEAFF,TGCAGCGTTGAGACCGCAGGGGTGGACACTGAAGCTTTCTTT
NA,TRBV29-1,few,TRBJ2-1,CSVLPEYNEQFF,TGCAGCGTTCTTCCGGAATACAATGAGCAGTTCTTC
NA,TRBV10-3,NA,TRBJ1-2,CAISQGSYGYTF,TGTGCCATCAGTCAGGGGAGCTATGGCTACACCTTC
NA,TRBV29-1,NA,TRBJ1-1,CSVRTPGFAEAFF,TGCAGCGTGAGGACCCCCGGGTTTGCTGAAGCTTTCTTT
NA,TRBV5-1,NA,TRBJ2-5,CASSLVQTRETQYF,TGCGCCAGCAGCTTGGTACAGACCCGGGAGACCCAGTACTTC
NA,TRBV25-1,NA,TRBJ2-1,CASSDGGSYNEQFF,TGTGCCAGCAGTGATGGGGGGTCCTACAATGAGCAGTTCTTC
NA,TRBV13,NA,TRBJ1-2,CASSLPRGVDGYTF,TGTGCCAGCAGCTTACCGCGGGGCGTAGATGGCTACACCTTC
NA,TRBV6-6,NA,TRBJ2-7,CASSYGGRTYEQYF,TGTGCCAGCAGTTACGGGGGCCGTACCTACGAGCAGTACTTC
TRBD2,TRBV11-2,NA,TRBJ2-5,CASSLPGLAGETQYF,TGTGCCAGCAGCTTACCCGGACTAGCGGGAGAGACCCAGTACTTC
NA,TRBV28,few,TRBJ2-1,CASSLSWLNEQFF,TGTGCCAGCAGTTTATCCTGGCTCAATGAGCAGTTCTTC
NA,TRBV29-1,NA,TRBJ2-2,CSVDVKNTGELFF,TGCAGCGTTGACGTCAAGAACACCGGGGAGCTGTTTTTT
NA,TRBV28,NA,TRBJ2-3,CASSLLRTDTQYF,TGTGCCAGCAGTTTACTTAGAACAGATACGCAGTATTTT
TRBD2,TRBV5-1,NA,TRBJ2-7,CASSRTSGSLYEQYF,TGCGCCAGCAGCCGGACTAGCGGGAGTCTCTACGAGCAGTACTTC
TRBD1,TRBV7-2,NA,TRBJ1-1,CASSARGQGVTEAFF,TGTGCCAGCAGCGCCCGGGGACAGGGGGTCACTGAAGCTTTCTTT
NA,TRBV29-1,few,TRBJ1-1,CSAVERNTEAFF,TGCAGCGCGGTCGAGCGGAACACTGAAGCTTTCTTT
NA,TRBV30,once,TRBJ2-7,CAWKMGYEQYF,TGTGCCTGGAAGATGGGTTACGAGCAGTACTTC
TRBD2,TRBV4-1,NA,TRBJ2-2,CASSLIAGVNTGELFF,TGCGCCAGCAGCCTTATAGCGGGAGTTAACACCGGGGAGCTGTTTTTT
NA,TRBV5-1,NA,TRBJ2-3,CASRGNSERTDTQYF,TGCGCCAGCAGAGGGAACAGCGAGCGCACAGATACGCAGTATTTT
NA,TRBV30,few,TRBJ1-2,CAWSVSLGNYGYTF,TGTGCCTGGAGTGTGTCCCTGGGGAACTATGGCTACACCTTC
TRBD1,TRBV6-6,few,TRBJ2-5,CASVRTGGETQYF,TGTGCCAGCGTGCGGACAGGGGGAGAGACCCAGTACTTC
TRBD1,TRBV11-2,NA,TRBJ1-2,CASSSDRGGYGYTF,TGTGCCAGCAGCTCGGACAGGGGCGGCTATGGCTACACCTTC
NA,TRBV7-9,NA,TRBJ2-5,CASSLVLETQYF,TGTGCCAGCAGCTTAGTTCTGGAGACCCAGTACTTC
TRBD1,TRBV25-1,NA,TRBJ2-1,CASSGTRGRGQFF,TGTGCCAGCAGTGGGACCAGGGGGCGCGGGCAGTTCTTC
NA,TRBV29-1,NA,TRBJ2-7,CSVENTNEQYF,TGCAGCGTTGAGAATACCAACGAGCAGTACTTC
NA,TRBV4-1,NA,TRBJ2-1,CASSQVPPAHEQFF,TGCGCCAGCAGCCAAGTACCCCCAGCGCATGAGCAGTTCTTC
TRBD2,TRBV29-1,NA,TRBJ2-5,CSVGERGGGLETQYF,TGCAGCGTTGGTGAGCGGGGAGGAGGGTTGGAGACCCAGTACTTC
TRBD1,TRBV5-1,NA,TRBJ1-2,CASSSTTTNTGDNYGYTF,TGCGCCAGCAGCTCCACCACAACCAATACAGGGGACAACTATGGCTACACCTTC
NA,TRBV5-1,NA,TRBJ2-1,CASSLAAGANEQFF,TGCGCCAGCAGCTTGGCCGCGGGGGCAAATGAGCAGTTCTTC
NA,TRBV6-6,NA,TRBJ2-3,CASIFGTGSDTQYF,TGTGCCAGCATCTTCGGGACCGGCAGTGATACGCAGTATTTT
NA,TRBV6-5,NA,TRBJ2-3,CASSDNKSTQYF,TGTGCCAGCAGTGACAACAAAAGCACGCAGTATTTT
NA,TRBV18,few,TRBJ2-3,CASSPKRTSTDTQYF,TGTGCCAGCTCACCAAAGCGAACTAGCACAGATACGCAGTATTTT
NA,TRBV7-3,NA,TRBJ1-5,CASSPPGIGASNQPQHF,TGTGCCAGCAGCCCTCCGGGAATAGGGGCTAGCAATCAGCCCCAGCATTTT
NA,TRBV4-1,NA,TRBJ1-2,CASSQELLGSRRYGYTF,TGCGCCAGCAGCCAGGAACTCCTGGGGTCGAGGAGGTATGGCTACACCTTC
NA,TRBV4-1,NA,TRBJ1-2,CASSQMGRGYTF,TGCGCCAGCAGCCAAATGGGTAGAGGCTACACCTTC
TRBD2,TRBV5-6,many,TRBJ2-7,CASSLVGGRPSTEQYF,TGTGCCAGCAGCTTGGTTGGCGGGAGGCCTTCCACAGAGCAGTACTTC
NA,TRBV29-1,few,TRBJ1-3,CSVIYGGNTIYF,TGCAGCGTTATTTATGGCGGAAACACCATATATTTT
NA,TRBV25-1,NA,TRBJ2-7,CASSGRTYEQYF,TGTGCCAGCAGCGGGAGAACGTACGAGCAGTACTTC
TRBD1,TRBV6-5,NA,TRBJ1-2,CASSRSGTVRGYTF,TGTGCCAGCAGTCGCTCCGGGACAGTTAGAGGCTACACCTTC
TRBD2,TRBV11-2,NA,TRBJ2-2,CASSAGLAGGLTGELFF,TGTGCCAGCAGCGCGGGACTAGCGGGAGGGTTGACCGGGGAGCTGTTTTTT
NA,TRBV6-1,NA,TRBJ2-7,CASMSRAAYEQYF,TGTGCCAGCATGTCCAGGGCGGCCTACGAGCAGTACTTC